The 3 T cell receptor beta chains given below trace back to one sample, sequenced in a study of blood T cell repertoires in COVID-19. Some clones are missing from TCRdb's copy, which holds only in-frame ones; the method was immunoSEQ multiplex PCR. Of 250,000 or so clones in the sample, 83% were seen once. Sequencing used peripheral blood. These receptor sequences come from a human donor in a cohort sampled during active COVID-19.

The chain couples TRBV7-9 to TRBJ2-5, with 7 nucleotides matching TRBD1. Unmatched junction bases numbered 9, after V lost 3 bases and J lost 2 bases. The CDR3 length is 16 residues. Germline CDR1 reads SEHNR; CDR2 reads FQNEAQ (reference sequence). The CDR3 region has the DNA TGTGCCAGCAGCTTGTTGCAGGGGGTTGATCAAGAGACCCAGTACTTC. Translation: CASSLLQGVDQETQYF.

This chain links TRBV5-4 with TRBJ2-2, with 7 positions matching TRBD1. The CDR3 totals 16 residues. Germline values: CDR1 SGHNT, CDR2 YYREEE (reference sequence). With V trimmed by 4 bases and J by 5 bases, 11 bases remained unmatched. As DNA, the CDR3 is TGTGCCAGCAGCCAACGCAAACAGGGGTTTACCGGGGAGCTGTTTTTT. Translating gives CASSQRKQGFTGELFF.

This clone was seen a single time. The gene calls are TRBV7-9 and TRBJ2-4, with D hard to call. V was pared by 5 bases and J by 5 bases, with 7 bases between. The CDR3 has 12 residues. CDR1 is SEHNR, CDR2 FQNEAQ, per germline (reference sequence). CDR3 DNA: TGTGCCAGCAGCCCTCGTGAAAACATTCAGTACTTC. This encodes CASSPRENIQYF.